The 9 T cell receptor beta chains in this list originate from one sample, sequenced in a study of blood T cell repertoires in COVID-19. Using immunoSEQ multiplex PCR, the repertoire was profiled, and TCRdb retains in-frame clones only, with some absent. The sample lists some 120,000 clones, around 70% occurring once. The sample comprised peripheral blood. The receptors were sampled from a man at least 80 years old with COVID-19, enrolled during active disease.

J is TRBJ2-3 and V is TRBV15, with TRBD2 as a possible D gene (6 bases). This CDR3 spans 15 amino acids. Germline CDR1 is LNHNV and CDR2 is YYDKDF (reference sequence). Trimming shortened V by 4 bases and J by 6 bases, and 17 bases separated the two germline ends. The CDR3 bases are TGTGCCACCAGCACAACTGCGCTAGCGAGGGATACGCAGTATTTT. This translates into CATSTTALARDTQYF.

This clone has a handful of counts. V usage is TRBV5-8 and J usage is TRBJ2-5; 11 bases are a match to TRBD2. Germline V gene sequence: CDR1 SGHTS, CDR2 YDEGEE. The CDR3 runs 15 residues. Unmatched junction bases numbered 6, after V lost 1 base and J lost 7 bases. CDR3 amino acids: CASSLLSGLAATQYF. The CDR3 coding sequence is TGTGCCAGCAGCTTGCTTTCGGGACTAGCGGCGACCCAGTACTTC. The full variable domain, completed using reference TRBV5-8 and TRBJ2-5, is EAGVTQSPTHLIKTRGQQATLRCSPISGHTSVYWYQQALGLGLQFLLWYDEGEERNRGNFPPRFSGRQFPNYSSELNVNALELEDSALYLCASSLLSGLAATQYFGPGTRLLVL.

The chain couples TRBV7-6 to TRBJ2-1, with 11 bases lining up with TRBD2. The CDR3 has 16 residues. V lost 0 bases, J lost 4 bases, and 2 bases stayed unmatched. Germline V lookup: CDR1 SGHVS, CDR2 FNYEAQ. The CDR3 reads CASSLAGTSGYNEQFF. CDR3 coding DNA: TGTGCCAGCAGCTTAGCTGGGACTAGCGGTTACAATGAGCAGTTCTTC.

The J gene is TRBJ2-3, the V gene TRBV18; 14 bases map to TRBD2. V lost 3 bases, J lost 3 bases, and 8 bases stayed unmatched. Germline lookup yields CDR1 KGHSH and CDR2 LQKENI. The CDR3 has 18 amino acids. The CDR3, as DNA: TGTGCCAGCTCACCGCCGGGACTAGCGGGAGAGGTTACAGATACGCAGTATTTT. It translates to CASSPPGLAGEVTDTQYF.

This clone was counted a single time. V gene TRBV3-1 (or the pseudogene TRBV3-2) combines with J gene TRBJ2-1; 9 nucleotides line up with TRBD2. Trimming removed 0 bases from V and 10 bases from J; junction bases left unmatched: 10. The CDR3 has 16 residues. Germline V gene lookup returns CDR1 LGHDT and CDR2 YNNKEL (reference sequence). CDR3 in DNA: TGTGCCAGCAGCCAAGATAACGGCGGGAGGGCAGGAGAGCAGTTCTTC. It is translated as CASSQDNGGRAGEQFF.

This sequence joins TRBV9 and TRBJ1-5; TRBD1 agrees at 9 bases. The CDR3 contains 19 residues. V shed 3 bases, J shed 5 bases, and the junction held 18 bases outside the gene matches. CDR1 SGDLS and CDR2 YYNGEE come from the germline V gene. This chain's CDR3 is CASSDHYTGGQGNYQPQHF. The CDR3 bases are TGTGCCAGCAGCGACCATTATACTGGGGGACAGGGAAATTATCAGCCCCAGCATTTT.

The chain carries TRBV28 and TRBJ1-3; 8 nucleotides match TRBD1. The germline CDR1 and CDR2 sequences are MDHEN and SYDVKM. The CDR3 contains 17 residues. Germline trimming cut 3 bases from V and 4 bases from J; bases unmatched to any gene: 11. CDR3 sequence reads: CASSFEAGGLEGNTIYF. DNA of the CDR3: TGTGCCAGCAGTTTCGAGGCAGGGGGCTTAGAAGGAAACACCATATATTTT. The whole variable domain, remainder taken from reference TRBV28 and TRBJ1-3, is DVKVTQSSRYLVKRTGEKVFLECVQDMDHENMFWYRQDPGLGLRLIYFSYDVKMKEKGDIPEGYSVSREKKERFSLILESASTNQTSMYLCASSFEAGGLEGNTIYFGEGSWLTVV.

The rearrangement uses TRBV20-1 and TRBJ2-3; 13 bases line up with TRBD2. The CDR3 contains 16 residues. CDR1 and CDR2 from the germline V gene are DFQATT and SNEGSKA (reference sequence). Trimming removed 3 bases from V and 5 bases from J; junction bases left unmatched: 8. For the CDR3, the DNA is TGCAGTGCTAGTACCGGACTAGCGGGAGACGTAGATACGCAGTATTTT. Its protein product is CSASTGLAGDVDTQYF.

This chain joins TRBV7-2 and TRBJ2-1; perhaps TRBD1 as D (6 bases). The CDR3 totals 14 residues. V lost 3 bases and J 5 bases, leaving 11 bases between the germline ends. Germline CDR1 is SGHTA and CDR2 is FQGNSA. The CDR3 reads CASSLGAQNNEQFF. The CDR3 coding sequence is TGTGCCAGCAGCTTGGGGGCCCAGAACAATGAGCAGTTCTTC.